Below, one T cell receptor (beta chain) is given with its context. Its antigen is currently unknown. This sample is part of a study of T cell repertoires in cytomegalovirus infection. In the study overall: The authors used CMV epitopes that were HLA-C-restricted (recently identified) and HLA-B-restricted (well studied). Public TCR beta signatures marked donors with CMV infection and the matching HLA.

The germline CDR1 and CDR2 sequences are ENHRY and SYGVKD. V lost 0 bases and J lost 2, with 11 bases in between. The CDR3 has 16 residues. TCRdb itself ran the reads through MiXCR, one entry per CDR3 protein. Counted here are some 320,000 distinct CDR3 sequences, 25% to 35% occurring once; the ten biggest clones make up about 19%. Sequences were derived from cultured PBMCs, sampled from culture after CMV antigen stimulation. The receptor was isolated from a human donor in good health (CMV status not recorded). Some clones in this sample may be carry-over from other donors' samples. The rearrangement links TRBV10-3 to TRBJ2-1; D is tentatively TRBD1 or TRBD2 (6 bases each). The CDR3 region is CAISESGGGTYNEQFF. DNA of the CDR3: TGTGCCATCAGTGAGTCCGGAGGGGGGACCTACAATGAGCAGTTCTTC.